This is a list of T cell receptor beta chains from one sample in a study of cytomegalovirus exposure and HLA in healthy donors. Profiled with immunoSEQ multiplex PCR; TCRdb holds only in-frame clones, not every one. The sample lists over 150,000 clones, 80% occurring once. The sequencing sample was made of PBMCs. These receptors originate from a human donor in good health. Each CDR3 is given with its conserved first and last residue. The order of the fields is CDR3 length, V gene, D gene, J gene, clone size, CDR3 protein, CDR3 DNA. D genes are given only for firm matches. Not all rows give a size; the values are once, few, many and, for expanded clones, a class.

12	TRBV2	-	TRBJ1-2	-	CAIRRGRSGYTF	TGTGCCATCAGGCGGGGGCGGAGTGGCTACACCTTC
20	TRBV4-3	TRBD1	TRBJ1-5	-	CASSQDLTGGVSGSNQPQHF	TGCGCCAGCAGCCAAGATCTAACAGGGGGCGTTTCTGGTAGCAATCAGCCCCAGCATTTT
13	TRBV27	TRBD1	TRBJ1-2	-	CASSLSGQGLATF	TGTGCCAGCAGTTTATCAGGACAGGGGCTTGCCACCTTC
15	TRBV18	-	TRBJ1-1	few	CASSPPSQGWTEAFF	TGTGCCAGCTCACCACCCTCACAGGGTTGGACTGAAGCTTTCTTT
12	TRBV7-9	TRBD1	TRBJ1-1	-	CSSSADREAAFF	TGTTCCAGCAGCGCGGACAGGGAGGCAGCTTTCTTT
16	TRBV25-1	-	TRBJ1-5	many	CASSESEDSYNQPQHF	TGTGCCAGCAGTGAATCCGAGGACAGTTACAATCAGCCCCAGCATTTT
13	TRBV19	TRBD1	TRBJ1-1	-	CASSIAGGREAFF	TGTGCCAGTAGTATAGCAGGGGGCCGGGAAGCTTTCTTT
15	TRBV4-1	-	TRBJ2-1	-	CAIPPGNLSYNEQFF	TGCGCCATCCCGCCGGGGAATTTGTCCTACAATGAGCAGTTCTTC
16	TRBV5-1	TRBD2	TRBJ2-5	-	CASSLRTSGVQETQYF	TGCGCCAGCAGCTTAAGGACTAGCGGGGTTCAAGAGACCCAGTACTTC
12	TRBV6-6	-	TRBJ2-7	-	CASSYSSYEQYF	TGTGCCAGCAGTTACTCGAGCTACGAGCAGTACTTC
17	TRBV29-1	TRBD2	TRBJ2-1	-	CSVEGGTSGSSYNEQFF	TGCAGCGTTGAAGGGGGGACTAGCGGGAGCTCCTACAATGAGCAGTTCTTC
15	TRBV9	TRBD1	TRBJ1-2	-	CASRGGQDPNYGYTF	TGTGCCAGCAGGGGAGGACAGGACCCTAACTATGGCTACACCTTC
14	TRBV7-2	-	TRBJ2-5	-	CASSFDSSHRTQYF	TGTGCCAGCAGCTTCGACTCTTCTCACCGGACCCAGTACTTC
12	TRBV7-2	-	TRBJ2-7	once	CASSSSNYEQYF	TGTGCCAGCAGCTCGAGTAACTACGAGCAGTACTTC
16	TRBV7-3	TRBD2	TRBJ2-1	-	CASSQGLAGGYNEQFF	TGTGCCAGCAGCCAAGGACTAGCGGGGGGCTACAATGAGCAGTTCTTC
15	TRBV11-3	-	TRBJ2-7	-	CASSLGPGGGCEQYF	TGTGCCAGCAGCCTCGGGCCTGGAGGAGGGTGCGAGCAGTACTTC
15	TRBV19	TRBD2	TRBJ2-1	-	CASSITSGGANEQFF	TGTGCCAGTAGTATAACTAGCGGGGGGGCGAATGAGCAGTTCTTC
15	TRBV9	-	TRBJ1-2	-	CASSVAPQDYYGYTF	TGTGCCAGCAGCGTAGCTCCGCAGGACTACTATGGCTACACCTTC
14	TRBV6-1	-	TRBJ1-1	once	CASSESARSAEAFF	TGTGCCAGCAGTGAATCCGCCCGGAGCGCTGAAGCTTTCTTT
17	TRBV18	TRBD2	TRBJ2-7	-	CASSLSVGDYQGHEQYF	TGTGCCAGCTCACTGTCCGTCGGGGACTATCAGGGACACGAGCAGTACTTC
17	TRBV5-4	TRBD1	TRBJ2-7	-	CASSPPGGTGIRYEQYF	TGTGCCAGCAGCCCACCAGGCGGGACAGGGATAAGATACGAGCAGTACTTC
15	TRBV19	-	TRBJ1-5	few	CASSAPQGRGQPQHF	TGTGCCAGTAGTGCTCCCCAGGGAAGGGGTCAGCCCCAGCATTTT
15	TRBV4-3	TRBD1	TRBJ2-1	once	CASSRWTGEKYEQFF	TGCGCCAGCAGCCGCTGGACAGGGGAGAAGTATGAGCAGTTCTTC
17	TRBV11-2	-	TRBJ2-6	-	CASSSTRLSSGANVLTF	TGTGCCAGCAGCTCTACGCGGCTGAGCTCTGGGGCCAACGTCCTGACTTTC
13	TRBV5-8	TRBD1	TRBJ1-2	few	CASSLGQHAGYTF	TGTGCCAGCAGCCTGGGACAGCATGCGGGCTACACCTTC
11	TRBV7-2	-	TRBJ2-3	-	CASSFLDTQYF	TGTGCCAGCAGCTTCTTAGATACGCAGTATTTT
15	TRBV5-4	-	TRBJ1-4	-	CASSRLTGTVEKLFF	TGTGCCAGCAGCCGTCTAACAGGGACCGTTGAAAAACTGTTTTTT
16	TRBV15	-	TRBJ2-7	-	CATSRVMGAKIYEQYF	TGTGCCACCAGCAGAGTTATGGGGGCTAAAATCTACGAGCAGTACTTC
15	TRBV5-1	TRBD1	TRBJ2-7	-	CASSLGQGITYEQYF	TGCGCCAGCAGCTTGGGACAGGGGATTACCTACGAGCAGTACTTC
15	TRBV27	TRBD1	TRBJ2-7	-	CASSLGTGRSYEQYF	TGTGCCAGCAGTTTGGGGACAGGCCGCTCCTACGAGCAGTACTTC
15	TRBV6-6	-	TRBJ1-4	-	CASSAPGWTNEKLFF	TGTGCCAGCAGTGCCCCGGGGTGGACTAATGAAAAACTGTTTTTT
15	TRBV7-9	-	TRBJ2-3	-	CASSLGAHSTDTQYF	TGTGCCAGCAGCTTGGGGGCCCATAGCACAGATACGCAGTATTTT
13	TRBV29-1	-	TRBJ1-1	few	CSVSEALNTEAFF	TGCAGCGTTAGTGAGGCATTGAACACTGAAGCTTTCTTT
14	TRBV19	-	TRBJ1-1	-	CASSIAGRNTEAFF	TGTGCCAGTAGTATTGCGGGAAGGAATACTGAAGCTTTCTTT
15	TRBV29-1	TRBD1	TRBJ2-2	-	CSVEEAGGQPGELFF	TGCAGCGTTGAAGAGGCAGGGGGACAACCCGGGGAGCTGTTTTTT
13	TRBV7-6	TRBD1	TRBJ2-7	-	CASSLGTGYEQYF	TGTGCCAGCAGCTTAGGGACAGGCTACGAGCAGTACTTC
15	TRBV10-1	TRBD1	TRBJ2-3	-	CASSDGTGVGDTQYF	TGCGCCAGCAGTGATGGGACAGGGGTAGGGGATACGCAGTATTTT
14	TRBV7-9	-	TRBJ2-5	-	CASSLVGWAETQYF	TGTGCCAGCAGCTTAGTTGGGTGGGCAGAGACCCAGTACTTC
16	TRBV11-2	TRBD1	TRBJ2-3	-	CASSSLTGGGTDTQYF	TGTGCCAGCAGCTCCCTGACAGGGGGAGGGACAGATACGCAGTATTTT
14	TRBV4-3	TRBD1	TRBJ1-1	-	CASSYQTGGTEAFF	TGCGCCAGCAGCTACCAGACAGGGGGCACTGAAGCTTTCTTT
16	TRBV5-1	TRBD1	TRBJ2-7	-	CASSSGTGALLEEQYF	TGCGCCAGCAGCTCCGGGACAGGGGCTCTCTTGGAAGAGCAGTACTTC
15	TRBV2	TRBD2	TRBJ2-3	-	CASSPWTGGGDTQYF	TGTGCCAGCAGTCCCTGGACGGGGGGAGGAGATACGCAGTATTTT
13	TRBV29-1	-	TRBJ2-7	few	CSVAGHGGDEQYF	TGCAGCGTCGCCGGCCACGGAGGAGACGAGCAGTACTTC
15	TRBV29-1	TRBD1	TRBJ1-2	once	CSVRKNTGGYYGYTF	TGCAGCGTGCGAAAGAATACAGGGGGTTACTATGGCTACACCTTC
16	TRBV9	TRBD2	TRBJ2-3	-	CASSELAGEHTDTQYF	TGTGCCAGCAGCGAACTAGCGGGGGAGCACACAGATACGCAGTATTTT
14	TRBV15	-	TRBJ1-5	-	CATSRGQINQPQHF	TGTGCCACCAGCAGAGGACAGATCAATCAGCCCCAGCATTTT
15	TRBV5-1	TRBD2	TRBJ2-2	-	CASSWEAGGTGELFF	TGCGCCAGCAGCTGGGAAGCGGGGGGAACCGGGGAGCTGTTTTTT
14	TRBV18	-	TRBJ1-1	-	CASSPATFKSEAFF	TGTGCCAGCTCACCGGCCACATTCAAGTCTGAAGCTTTCTTT
15	TRBV25-1	TRBD1	TRBJ1-4	few	CASSGILGTGGKLFF	TGTGCCAGCAGTGGAATCTTGGGGACAGGGGGAAAACTGTTTTTT
12	TRBV19	TRBD1	TRBJ1-2	once	CASSLGQDGYTF	TGTGCCAGTAGTTTAGGACAGGATGGCTACACCTTC
14	TRBV6-1	-	TRBJ1-5	-	CASSTQGYNQPQHF	TGTGCCAGCAGTACCCAGGGGTACAATCAGCCCCAGCATTTT
13	TRBV10-3	TRBD1	TRBJ2-7	-	CAIDIGQGYEQYF	TGTGCCATCGACATTGGACAGGGGTACGAGCAGTACTTC
14	TRBV25-1	-	TRBJ2-7	-	CASSAFRVPYEQYF	TGTGCCAGCAGTGCGTTCAGGGTACCCTACGAGCAGTACTTC